This TCR beta chain derives from a study of regulatory T cells in long-lasting Graves disease. Time point described: newly diagnosed GD, antithyroid drugs for less than 3 months. Isolated PBMC RNA provided the starting material for the TCR library. V dropped 5 bases and J dropped 2; count of bases not matched to a gene: 2. Germline assignment: CDR1 MDHEN and CDR2 SYDVKM. This CDR3 comprises 15 residues. To note about this clonotype: A much larger clone differs by one base, so this may be a read error.

TCR beta libraries were built with iRepertoire HTBI primers and Arm-PCR of CDR3 regions. TCRdb used MiXCR to reprocess the multiplex PCR reads, holding one entry per CDR3 protein. Of about half a million distinct CDR3 sequences listed, more than 10% were seen once; the top ten hold around 10%. These same data were also listed under a study on T cells in Graves' hyperthyroidism and ophthalmopathy. That paper states: Absence of ophthalmopathy progression within 18 months defined stable Graves' hyperthyroidism.

This TCR came from a woman aged 25 to 39 with Graves disease. The source was peripheral blood mononuclear cells (PBMCs), collected at new diagnosis, from a patient treated with antithyroid drugs. This chain joins TRBV28 and TRBJ2-1, with 11 bases fitting TRBD2. Written as DNA, the CDR3 is TGTGCCAGCAGTGAGGGACTAGCGGCCTACAATGAGCAGTTCTTC. Protein: CASSEGLAAYNEQFF.